The 15 T cell receptor beta chains reported below all come from one sample, sequenced in a study of T-cell reconstitution after alpha-beta-depleted transplantation in children. TCRbeta library construction was performed incorporating unique molecular identifiers. TCRdb re-analysed the PCR reads in MiXCR, keeping a single row per CDR3 protein. The sample carries around 500,000 distinct CDR3 sequences, around 12% recorded once. The specimen comprised PBMCs from the stem cell graft donor, sampled from the stem cell graft. These receptors were collected from a human donor who donated a stem cell graft to a child with combined immunodeficiency.

The chain is built from TRBV29-1 and TRBJ1-1; D unclear. The V end lost 6 bases, the J end lost 7 bases, and 9 bases lay between the germline ends. Looked up from germline, CDR1 is SQVTM and CDR2 is ANQGSEA. The CDR3 runs to 10 residues. CDR3 in amino acids: CSVHTVEAFF. As DNA, the CDR3 is TGCAGCGTCCATACGGTTGAAGCTTTCTTT.

This clonotype was counted at least ten times. The rearrangement links TRBV28 to TRBJ2-3; TRBD2 matches at 7 bases. CDR1 is MDHEN, CDR2 SYDVKM, per germline. The CDR3 is 15 residues long. The V and J ends lost 5 bases and 4 bases, in that order; junction bases with no gene match: 9. The CDR3 loop reads CASSTQLGGPDTQYF. The CDR3 bases are TGTGCCAGCAGTACCCAGTTGGGAGGGCCAGATACGCAGTATTTT.

The sample holds a few counts of this clonotype. The CDR3 nucleotides are TGTGCCAGCAGCTCCCCACCAGGACAGCGTGTTTCCCAAGAGACCCAGTACTTC. Residues: CASSSPPGQRVSQETQYF. This chain joins TRBV11-2 and TRBJ2-5; the D gene is possibly TRBD1 (6 bases). Germline CDR1 is SGHAT and CDR2 is FQNNGV. Trimming stripped 4 bases from V and 1 base from J, with 22 bases between. The CDR3 covers 18 residues.

This clonotype was picked up a small number of times. V and J are TRBV6-1 and TRBJ2-2, with D maybe TRBD2 (6 bases). Germline-derived CDR1 and CDR2 are MNHNS and SASEGT. The CDR3 is 16 amino acids. V gave up 6 bases and J gave up 0 bases, with 14 bases separating them. CDR3 sequence: CASRRDGTPNTGELFF. Written as DNA, the CDR3 is TGTGCCAGCAGGAGAGACGGGACTCCGAACACCGGGGAGCTGTTTTTT.

The V and J genes are TRBV20-1 and TRBJ2-7; D is possibly TRBD2 (6 bases). Trimming removed 6 bases at V and 2 bases at J, with 14 bases between. The CDR3 runs to 13 residues. Germline loops: CDR1 DFQATT, CDR2 SNEGSKA (reference sequence). The CDR3 region has the DNA TGCAGTGCCACGGCGGGACTTACCTACGAGCAGTACTTC. Translating gives CSATAGLTYEQYF.

The chain uses TRBV28 and TRBJ2-3, with 10 bases aligning to TRBD2. With V trimmed by 6 bases and J by 2 bases, 8 bases remained unmatched. The CDR3 is made up of 16 amino acids. Germline values: CDR1 MDHEN, CDR2 SYDVKM. CDR3 sequence: CASSSFTSGVTDTQYF. CDR3 sequence (DNA): TGTGCCAGCAGCTCGTTTACTAGCGGGGTCACAGATACGCAGTATTTT. Variable domain in full (rest from reference TRBV28 and TRBJ2-3): DVKVTQSSRYLVKRTGEKVFLECVQDMDHENMFWYRQDPGLGLRLIYFSYDVKMKEKGDIPEGYSVSREKKERFSLILESASTNQTSMYLCASSSFTSGVTDTQYFGPGTRLTVL.

This clonotype appeared many times. The gene calls are TRBV20-1 and TRBJ2-3; D not certain. CDR1 and CDR2 (germline): DFQATT, SNEGSKA (reference sequence). This CDR3 has 13 residues. V lost 7 bases to trimming and J lost 6 bases, with 17 bases between them. The CDR3 DNA reads TGCAGTGGGAAGGACCCCCTTGCCGATACGCAGTATTTT. Translated, it gives CSGKDPLADTQYF.

Concerning this clonotype: A much more abundant neighbour one base away suggests this may be a read error. The CDR3 does not close with the conserved phenylalanine or tryptophan, likely indicating a read error. The V gene is TRBV11-2, the J gene TRBJ1-4; no clear D gene. The CDR3 is made up of 12 amino acids. The V and J ends lost 0 bases and 7 bases respectively, with 3 bases between them. Germline-derived CDR1 and CDR2 are SGHAT and FQNNGV. CDR3 sequence reads: CASSLEGEKLFC. CDR3 bases: TGTGCCAGCAGCTTAGAAGGTGAAAAACTGTTTTGT.

The chain joins TRBV12-3 or TRBV12-4 to TRBJ2-5; 7 nucleotides line up with TRBD2. This CDR3 has 14 amino acids. Trimming cost V 6 bases and J 2 bases; bases outside gene matches: 6. CDR3 nucleotides: TGTGCCAGCAGCGGGGGGACGGGGCAAGAGACCCAGTACTTC. Translating gives CASSGGTGQETQYF.

The J gene is TRBJ2-7, the V gene TRBV5-1; D is unclear. The CDR3 contains 14 residues. Between the trimmed V and J ends, which lost 0 bases and 3 bases, there was a span of 10 bases. Looked up from germline, CDR1 is SGHRS and CDR2 is YFSETQ. The CDR3 region is CASSLEKEVYEQYF. For the CDR3, the DNA is TGCGCCAGCAGCTTGGAAAAAGAAGTCTACGAGCAGTACTTC.

There are many counts of this clonotype. The chain couples TRBV5-1 to TRBJ2-5, with unresolved D. Germline lookup yields CDR1 SGHRS and CDR2 YFSETQ. V was trimmed by 2 bases and J by 4 bases, leaving 6 bases between them. The CDR3 contains 12 residues. The CDR3 protein is CASSFEGETQYF. The CDR3 DNA reads as TGCGCCAGCAGCTTTGAAGGAGAGACCCAGTACTTC.

This chain uses TRBV30 with TRBJ2-3; no clear D. Germline loops: CDR1 GTSNPN, CDR2 SVGIG (reference sequence). The CDR3 loop spans 13 amino acids. Trimming left V 3 bases short and J 1 base short, with 8 bases between. The CDR3 region is CAWRSAGTDTQYF. In DNA form, the CDR3 reads TGTGCCTGGAGAAGTGCTGGCACAGATACGCAGTATTTT.

V and J are TRBV5-1 and TRBJ2-3, with 7 bases fitting TRBD1. J lost 0 bases, V lost 4 bases, and 5 bases had no gene match. The germline V gene has CDR1 SGHRS and CDR2 YFSETQ. The CDR3 sequence is 15 residues long. CDR3 coding DNA: TGCGCCAGCAGCCAGGGACAGATTAGCACAGATACGCAGTATTTT. Protein: CASSQGQISTDTQYF.

There are a few counts of this clonotype. The J gene is TRBJ2-7, the V gene TRBV20-1; possibly TRBD2 for D (5 bases). This CDR3 contains 17 residues. The V gene lost 0 bases and the J gene lost 3 bases, with 21 bases spanning the gap. The germline CDR1 and CDR2 sequences are DFQATT and SNEGSKA (reference sequence). This CDR3 is CSARDFGGMDLLYEQYF. The CDR3 region has the DNA TGCAGTGCTAGAGATTTCGGCGGTATGGACTTACTCTACGAGCAGTACTTC.

This sequence joins TRBV20-1 and TRBJ2-7, with D unclear. The V end was cut by 5 bases, the J end by 0 bases, with 14 bases between. CDR3 length equals 14 residues. Germline V gives CDR1 DFQATT, CDR2 SNEGSKA (reference sequence). CDR3 sequence (DNA): TGCAGTGCTGCCGCCTGGAGCCTCTCCTACGAGCAGTACTTC. Translated: CSAAAWSLSYEQYF.